Listed here are 19 T cell receptor beta chains from one sample, sequenced in a study of spatial heterogeneity in lung cancer (dated by TCRdb to the late 2010s). Interpreted using the paper, the time point label stands for: sample taken at primary tumor resection. For TCR sequencing, whole RNA was extracted from tumor and nontumor lung tissue, or from cryopreserved PBMC samples, and no cell sorting was done. The library came from 5' RACE. TCRdb lists the instrument as NextSeq 500. Using fastp trimming at Q25 and MiXCR clonotype assembly, TCRdb reanalyzed the public sequencing data and kept in-frame beta chains. Rows are combined by CDR3 protein, so each entry shows the most common genes and DNA. The sample table records roughly 25,000 distinct CDR3 sequences; roughly 6.9% of these occur just once. Over 11% of the sample comes from the top ten. The sample consisted of PBMCs, taken at surgery. These receptors all stem from a male donor with early-stage non-small cell lung cancer.

The gene calls are TRBV20-1 and TRBJ1-1; 7 bases agree with TRBD1. V lost 6 bases and J lost 0; bases outside the gene matches: 7. Germline V gives CDR1 DFQATT, CDR2 SNEGSKA (reference sequence). This CDR3 contains 14 residues. CDR3 loop: CSAESRGMNTEAFF. CDR3 sequence (DNA): TGCAGTGCAGAAAGCAGGGGGATGAACACTGAAGCTTTCTTT.

This clonotype was seen ten or more times. This chain links TRBV5-1 with TRBJ2-7, with D perhaps TRBD1 (6 bases). Germline V gives CDR1 SGHRS, CDR2 YFSETQ. V lost 1 base to trimming and J lost 3 bases, with 14 bases between them. The length of the CDR3 is 15 residues. Here the CDR3 reads CASSLIDRSCYEQYV. In DNA form, the CDR3 reads TGCGCCAGCAGCTTGATCGACAGGTCCTGCTACGAGCAGTACGTC.

This clonotype was observed at least ten times. The V and J genes are TRBV14 and TRBJ2-3; 8 bases match TRBD2. This CDR3 is built from 17 residues. After removal of 4 bases from V and 2 bases from J, the junction contained 11 bases not matched to a gene. The germline gives CDR1 SGHDN, CDR2 FVKESK. The CDR3: CASSRRLATKPTDTQYF. DNA for the CDR3: TGTGCCAGCAGCCGCCGACTAGCGACTAAACCCACAGATACGCAGTATTTT. Together with reference TRBV14 and TRBJ2-3, the CDR3 gives the full variable domain: EAGVTQFPSHSVIEKGQTVTLRCDPISGHDNLYWYRRVMGKEIKFLLHFVKESKQDESGMPNNRFLAERTGGTYSTLKVQPAELEDSGVYFCASSRRLATKPTDTQYFGPGTRLTVL.

For this clonotype: This clone may be a read error of a much larger clone one base away. The gene calls are TRBV20-1 and TRBJ2-3, with no clear D. Deletions cut 6 bases from V and 4 bases from J, with 17 bases between. Germline CDR1 reads DFQATT; CDR2 reads SNEGSKA (reference sequence). The CDR3 totals 14 residues. The CDR3 nucleotides are TGCAGTGCGACGGGCCCTACTACATCAGATACGCAGTATTTT. Protein: CSATGPTTSDTQYF.

This clonotype was seen repeatedly, ten times or more. The chain uses TRBV11-2 and TRBJ1-3, with D hard to call. Trimming cost V 1 base and J 3 bases, with 10 bases left between them. Per germline, CDR1 SGHAT and CDR2 FQNNGV. This CDR3 comprises 15 residues. CDR3 sequence reads: CASSLGLGNGNTIYF. The CDR3 coding sequence is TGTGCCAGCAGCTTAGGTTTGGGGAATGGAAACACCATATATTTT. The full variable domain, rest sourced from reference TRBV11-2 and TRBJ1-3, is EAGVAQSPRYKIIEKRQSVAFWCNPISGHATLYWYQQILGQGPKLLIQFQNNGVVDDSQLPKDRFSAERLKGVDSTLKIQPAKLEDSAVYLCASSLGLGNGNTIYFGEGSWLTVV.

This clonotype was counted ten times or more. This chain links TRBV20-1 with TRBJ2-5, with a tentative D call TRBD1 (6 bases). CDR1 is DFQATT, CDR2 SNEGSKA, per germline (reference sequence). V dropped 4 bases and J dropped 3 bases, with 9 bases sitting between them. The CDR3 loop spans 12 amino acids. This CDR3 is CSAIRDKETQYF. In nucleotides, the CDR3 is TGCAGTGCTATCCGGGACAAAGAGACCCAGTACTTC.

This clonotype was seen at least ten times. The chain uses TRBV24-1 and TRBJ2-7; tentatively, D is TRBD1 (5 bases). The CDR3 has 13 amino acids. Germline CDR1 and CDR2: KGHDR and SFDVKD. Between the trimmed V and J ends, which lost 3 bases and 4 bases, there was a span of 9 bases. In DNA form, the CDR3 reads TGTGCCACCAGTGATGGGGCCGTATACGAGCAGTACTTC. This sequence encodes CATSDGAVYEQYF.

This clonotype is labeled medium-sized. The V and J genes are TRBV7-2 and TRBJ2-3; D unclear. The CDR3 is 13 amino acids. Germline CDR1 is SGHTA and CDR2 is FQGNSA. The V gene lost 4 bases and the J gene lost 4 bases, with 9 bases spanning the gap. Written as DNA, the CDR3 is TGTGCCAGCAGCTGGACGGAAGCAGATACGCAGTATTTT. Residues: CASSWTEADTQYF.

This clonotype was seen more than once but under ten times. V gene TRBV7-9 combines with J gene TRBJ1-1, with D perhaps matching TRBD1 (5 bases). V was trimmed by 5 bases and J by 0 bases, leaving 10 bases between them. The CDR3 has 14 residues. Per germline, CDR1 SEHNR and CDR2 FQNEAQ (reference sequence). The CDR3 DNA reads TGTGCCAGCAGCCGAGCGACAGTGAACACTGAAGCTTTCTTT. It specifies CASSRATVNTEAFF.

This sequence joins TRBV29-1 and TRBJ2-5, with a tentative D call TRBD2 (5 bases). This CDR3 spans 13 amino acids. Trimming removed 1 base from V and 5 bases from J, with 11 bases in between. Germline CDR1 reads SQVTM; CDR2 reads ANQGSEA. The CDR3 DNA follows: TGCAGCGTTGAAGTTGGGAGAGAGGAGACCCAGTACTTC. Translated: CSVEVGREETQYF.

This clonotype is categorized as medium-sized (0.01 to 0.1%). The chain combines TRBV12-3 or TRBV12-4 with TRBJ1-4; no clear D. This CDR3 has 13 residues. Deletions cut 7 bases from V and 7 bases from J, with 13 bases between. CDR3 loop: CASTITGIEKLFF. CDR3 sequence (DNA): TGTGCCAGCACCATAACGGGTATTGAAAAACTGTTTTTT.

Only a few counts were recorded for this clonotype. This chain links TRBV10-1 with TRBJ2-2; D is undetermined. V lost 2 bases and J 1 base, leaving 8 bases between the germline ends. Germline V gives CDR1 WNHNN, CDR2 SYGVQD (reference sequence). This CDR3 has 15 residues. This chain's CDR3 is CASSEPLGNTGELFF. CDR3 DNA: TGCGCCAGCAGTGAGCCCCTCGGGAACACCGGGGAGCTGTTTTTT.

This clonotype was found many times. The rearrangement links TRBV3-1 to TRBJ2-4; D is uncertain. The V end was cut by 0 bases, the J end by 0 bases, with 12 bases between. This CDR3 has 17 amino acids. Germline assignment: CDR1 LGHDT and CDR2 YNNKEL (reference sequence). The CDR3 here is CASSQDGSPQAKNIQYF. CDR3 in DNA: TGTGCCAGCAGCCAAGACGGCAGCCCTCAAGCCAAAAACATTCAGTACTTC.

This clonotype was found many times. CDR3 sequence (DNA): TGTGCCAGCAGTTTCAATCCAGGGGTTGCCACTGAAGCTTTCTTT. This encodes CASSFNPGVATEAFF. The genes are TRBV27 and TRBJ1-1; possible D gene TRBD1, 6 bases. Germline lookup yields CDR1 MNHEY and CDR2 SMNVEV (reference sequence). There are 15 residues in the CDR3. Trimming shortened V by 3 bases and J by 4 bases, and 15 bases separated the two germline ends.

The chain employs TRBV12-3 or TRBV12-4 and TRBJ2-5; D may match TRBD1 or TRBD2 (5 bases each). The length of the CDR3 is 13 residues. Between the trimmed V and J ends, which lost 2 bases and 7 bases, there was a span of 11 bases. CDR3 nucleotides: TGTGCCAGCAGTTTAAGGGATGGGGGGACCCAGTACTTC. This codes for CASSLRDGGTQYF.

This clonotype was counted many times. The chain is built from TRBV7-9 and TRBJ2-1; 12 bases are shared with TRBD2. The CDR3 totals 22 residues. Germline loops: CDR1 SEHNR, CDR2 FQNEAQ (reference sequence). V was pared by 0 bases and J by 7 bases, with 22 bases of the junction left unmatched. The CDR3 DNA is TGTGCCAGCAGCTTAGCCCGGGAGTTGACTAGCGGGAGCGTCAAGTCGACAAATGAGCAGTTCTTC. As protein: CASSLARELTSGSVKSTNEQFF.

The chain combines TRBV10-1 with TRBJ2-1, with 8 bases that match TRBD1. The J segment lost 13 bases and the V segment lost 7 bases, leaving 12 bases of the junction unmatched. The germline CDR1 and CDR2 sequences are WNHNN and SYGVQD (reference sequence). The CDR3 is 13 amino acids. CDR3: CASTQNPGQAQFF. The CDR3 DNA reads TGCGCCAGCACCCAAAATCCGGGACAGGCTCAGTTCTTC.

CDR3 DNA sequence: TGTGCCAGCAGCTTTACTAGCGGGAGCTCCTACGAGCAGTACTTC. Translating it yields CASSFTSGSSYEQYF. The chain joins TRBV7-2 to TRBJ2-7, with 11 bases fitting TRBD2. V gave up 3 bases and J gave up 0 bases; unmatched junction bases: 1. The CDR3 length is 15 residues. Germline V CDR1 and CDR2: SGHTA, FQGNSA.

This clonotype was seen just once. This sequence joins TRBV5-6 and TRBJ2-3; TRBD2 aligns across 9 bases. CDR3 size: 15 residues. The ends lost 3 bases at V and 1 base at J; junction bases unmatched: 3. CDR1 SGHDT and CDR2 YYEEEE come from the germline V gene. The DNA for the CDR3 is TGTGCCAGCAGCTCCCCTAGCGGGGGCACAGATACGCAGTATTTT. It translates to CASSSPSGGTDTQYF. Drawing the rest from reference TRBV5-6 and TRBJ2-3, the complete variable domain is DAGVTQSPTHLIKTRGQQVTLRCSPKSGHDTVSWYQQALGQGPQFIFQYYEEEERQRGNFPDRFSGHQFPNYSSELNVNALLLGDSALYLCASSSPSGGTDTQYFGPGTRLTVL.